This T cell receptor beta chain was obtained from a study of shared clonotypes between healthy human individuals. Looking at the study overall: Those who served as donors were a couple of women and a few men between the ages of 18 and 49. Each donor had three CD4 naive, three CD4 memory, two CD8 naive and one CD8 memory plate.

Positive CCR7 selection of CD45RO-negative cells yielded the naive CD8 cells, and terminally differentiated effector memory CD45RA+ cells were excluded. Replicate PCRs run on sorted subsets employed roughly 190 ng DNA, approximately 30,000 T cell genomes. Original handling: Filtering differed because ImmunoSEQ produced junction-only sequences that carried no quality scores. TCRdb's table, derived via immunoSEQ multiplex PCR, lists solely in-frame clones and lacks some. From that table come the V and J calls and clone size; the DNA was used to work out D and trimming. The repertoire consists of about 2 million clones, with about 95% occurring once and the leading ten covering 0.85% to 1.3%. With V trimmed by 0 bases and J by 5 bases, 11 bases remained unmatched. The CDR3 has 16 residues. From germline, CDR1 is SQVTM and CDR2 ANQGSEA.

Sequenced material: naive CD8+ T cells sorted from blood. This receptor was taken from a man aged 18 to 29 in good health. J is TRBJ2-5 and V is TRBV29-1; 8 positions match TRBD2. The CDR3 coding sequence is TGCAGCGTTGAAGACCAACTAGCGGTGGGGGAGGAGACCCAGTACTTC. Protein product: CSVEDQLAVGEETQYF.